A single sample is the source of the 8 T cell receptor beta chains below, sequenced in a study of T cells in Graves' hyperthyroidism and ophthalmopathy. Amplified regions were TCR beta CDR3 sequences from RNA transcripts. Researchers ran a first-round RT-PCR on the TCR CDR3 using the HTBI primer set. TCRdb used MiXCR to reprocess the multiplex PCR reads, holding one entry per CDR3 protein. The data contain around 700,000 distinct CDR3 sequences, about 17% of them singletons. The sequencing sample was made of blood. All receptors come from a woman aged 45-65 years with Graves' hyperthyroidism that later progressed to Graves' ophthalmopathy.

This rearrangement joins TRBV5-1 to TRBJ2-5; 13 bases agree with TRBD2. The CDR3 covers 17 residues. The germline V gene has CDR1 SGHRS and CDR2 YFSETQ. The junction had 9 bases not matched to a gene; V was cut back by 3 bases and J by 4 bases. In DNA, the CDR3 is TGCGCCAGCAGCTCCGCAACTAGCGGGGGGGTCCCAGAGACCCAGTACTTC. It codes for CASSSATSGGVPETQYF.

This clonotype came up a few times. V usage is TRBV18 and J usage is TRBJ2-1; D may be TRBD1 (6 bases). This CDR3 is 16 amino acids long. The V and J ends lost 3 bases and 0 bases respectively, with 12 bases between them. CDR1 KGHSH and CDR2 LQKENI come from the germline V gene. The CDR3 region is CASSPDRPSSYNEQFF. In nucleotides, the CDR3 is TGTGCCAGCTCACCGGACAGACCGAGCTCCTACAATGAGCAGTTCTTC.

Only a few counts were recorded for this clonotype. J is TRBJ1-2 and V is TRBV6-1, with TRBD1 matching over 10 bases. This CDR3 has 15 residues. Trimming at V came to 5 bases and at J to 6 bases, leaving 9 bases not matched to a gene. The germline V gene has CDR1 MNHNS and CDR2 SASEGT. CDR3 in amino acids: CASSLGTGDLNGYTF. For the CDR3, the DNA is TGTGCCAGCAGTCTAGGGACAGGGGATTTGAATGGCTACACCTTC.

The gene calls are TRBV7-8 and TRBJ1-2, with 8 bases that match TRBD1. CDR1 is SGHVS, CDR2 FQNEAQ, per germline. The CDR3 contains 14 residues. The V and J ends lost 0 bases and 8 bases, in that order; junction bases with no gene match: 5. The CDR3 sequence is CASSLAQGAEGYTF. DNA of the CDR3: TGTGCCAGCAGCTTAGCGCAGGGGGCGGAAGGCTACACCTTC. Full variable domain (remainder filled in from reference TRBV7-8 and TRBJ1-2): GAGVSQSPRYKVAKRGQDVALRCDPISGHVSLFWYQQALGQGPEFLTYFQNEAQLDKSGLPSDRFFAERPEGSVSTLKIQRTQQEDSAVYLCASSLAQGAEGYTFGSGTRLTVV.

In this sample, this clonotype turned up many times. The chain recombines TRBV7-8 with TRBJ1-2, with D possibly TRBD1 on 6 matching bases. The V gene's germline CDR1 is SGHVS and CDR2 FQNEAQ. The CDR3 loop spans 15 amino acids. Trimming removed 0 bases at V and 0 bases at J, with 8 bases between. CDR3: CASSLADSTNYGYTF. CDR3 DNA: TGTGCCAGCAGCTTAGCGGACAGTACTAACTATGGCTACACCTTC.

V gene TRBV2 combines with J gene TRBJ2-2; the D gene is possibly TRBD2 (6 bases). Trimming removed 11 bases at V and 3 bases at J, with 13 bases between. Germline CDR1 and CDR2: SNHLY and FYNNEI. This CDR3 is built from 13 residues. CDR3 DNA sequence: TGTGCCTCCTCCAGGGAGGACACCGGGGAGCTGTTTTTT. Its translation is CASSREDTGELFF.

This clonotype came up a few times. This rearrangement joins TRBV5-6 to TRBJ2-4, with D hard to call. Trimming pared 0 bases from V and 6 bases from J, leaving 13 bases between. The germline V gene encodes CDR1 SGHDT and CDR2 YYEEEE. CDR3 size: 15 residues. In DNA, the CDR3 is TGTGCCAGCAGCTTGGGTGGTCAGCGCGCAAACATTCAGTACTTC. Protein: CASSLGGQRANIQYF. Supplemented by reference TRBV5-6 and TRBJ2-4, the full variable domain reads DAGVTQSPTHLIKTRGQQVTLRCSPKSGHDTVSWYQQALGQGPQFIFQYYEEEERQRGNFPDRFSGHQFPNYSSELNVNALLLGDSALYLCASSLGGQRANIQYFGAGTRLSVL.

This clonotype came up many times. This sequence joins TRBV2 and TRBJ1-2; D may be TRBD1 (5 bases). The germline CDR1 and CDR2 sequences are SNHLY and FYNNEI. Trimming removed 1 base at V and 4 bases at J, with 10 bases between. The CDR3 is made up of 14 amino acids. Written as DNA, the CDR3 is TGTGCCAGCAGTGAAGGGAGGGGAGGCTATGGCTACACCTTC. As protein: CASSEGRGGYGYTF.